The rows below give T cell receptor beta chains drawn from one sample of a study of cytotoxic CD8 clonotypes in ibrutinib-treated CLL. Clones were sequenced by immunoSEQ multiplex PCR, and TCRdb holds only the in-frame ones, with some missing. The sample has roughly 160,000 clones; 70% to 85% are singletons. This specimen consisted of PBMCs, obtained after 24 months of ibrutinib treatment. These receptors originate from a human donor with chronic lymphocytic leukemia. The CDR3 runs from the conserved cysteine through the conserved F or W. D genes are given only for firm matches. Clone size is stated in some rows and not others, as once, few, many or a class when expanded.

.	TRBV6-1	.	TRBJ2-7	TGTGCCAGCAGTGAATGGAGAACCTACGAGCAGTACTTC	CASSEWRTYEQYF
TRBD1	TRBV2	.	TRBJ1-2	TGTGCCAGCAGGACCGGGACAGGGGGTATTGAGGGCTACACCTTC	CASRTGTGGIEGYTF
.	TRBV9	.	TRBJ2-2	TGTGCCAGCAGCGGACGTCCAGGGGGGACGCCCGGGGAGCTGTTTTTT	CASSGRPGGTPGELFF
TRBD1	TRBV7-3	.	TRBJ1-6	TGTGCCAGCAGCTTGTCCGGGACAGGGATAAATTCACCCCTCCACTTT	CASSLSGTGINSPLHF
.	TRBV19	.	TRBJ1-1	TGTGCCAGCAGCGACCCGGCAATCACTGAAGCTTTCTTT	CASSDPAITEAFF
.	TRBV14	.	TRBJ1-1	TGTGCCAGCAGCCCTGGGGCGAACACTGAAGCTTTCTTT	CASSPGANTEAFF
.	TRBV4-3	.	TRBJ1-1	TGCGCCAGCAGCCAAGAGAGGACAGCGGAAAGAAGAGCTTTCTTT	CASSQERTAERRAFF
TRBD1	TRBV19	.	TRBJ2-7	TGTGCCAGTAGTACCGGGACAGGTAGCTCCTACGAGCAGTACTTC	CASSTGTGSSYEQYF
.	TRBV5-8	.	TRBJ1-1	TGTGCCAGCAGCTTCTCTGAGAAAAACACTGAAGCTTTCTTT	CASSFSEKNTEAFF
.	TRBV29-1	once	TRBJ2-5	TGCAGCGTTGACAGGGATTGGAGCGAGACCCAGTACTTC	CSVDRDWSETQYF
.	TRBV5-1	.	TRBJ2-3	TGCGCCAGCAGCTTGGGGGGAGATACGCAGTATTTT	CASSLGGDTQYF
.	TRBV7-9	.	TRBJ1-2	TGTGCCAGCAGCCCCGCGGGTAACTATGGCTACACCTTC	CASSPAGNYGYTF
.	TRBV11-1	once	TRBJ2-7	TGTGCCAGCAGCTTCACAGGCACCTACGAGCAGTACTTC	CASSFTGTYEQYF
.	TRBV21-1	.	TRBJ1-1	TGTGCCAGCACCGCACTGACAGGCTGGCTGGCTGAAGCTTTCTTT	CASTALTGWLAEAFF
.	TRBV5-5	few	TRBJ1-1	TGTGCCAGCAGCTTGGTTTCAGGGGCTTTTGCTGAAGCTTTCTTT	CASSLVSGAFAEAFF
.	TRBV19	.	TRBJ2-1	TGTGCCAGTAGTATAGGGGGCCGGGTCAATGAGCAGTTCTTC	CASSIGGRVNEQFF
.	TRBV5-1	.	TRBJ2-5	TGCGCCAGCAGCTCTCGAACGACCCAGTACTTC	CASSSRTTQYF
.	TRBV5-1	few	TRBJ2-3	TGCGCCAGCAGGGAAGCAGATACGCAGTATTTT	CASREADTQYF
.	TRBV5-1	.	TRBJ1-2	TGCGCCAGCCCAAATGAAGGACACCAAATGGACTATGGCTACACCTTC	CASPNEGHQMDYGYTF
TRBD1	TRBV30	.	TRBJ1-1	TGTGCCTGGAGTGCACGGGACAGGGTATCTTTCTTT	CAWSARDRVSFF
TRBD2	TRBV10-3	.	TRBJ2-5	TGTGCCATCAGTGAGGGGCTAGCGGGGGGTAGGACGGAGACCCAGTACTTC	CAISEGLAGGRTETQYF
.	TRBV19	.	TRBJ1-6	TGTGCCAGTAGTATGTATATAGGGGCTCTTAATTCACCCCTCCACTTT	CASSMYIGALNSPLHF
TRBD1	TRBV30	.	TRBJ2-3	TGTGCCTGGAGTGTAGGGACAGGGGCCCGCACGCAGTATTTT	CAWSVGTGARTQYF
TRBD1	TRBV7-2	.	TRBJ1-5	TGTGCCAGCAGCTTAGGGGGGACAGCTCAGCCCCAGCATTTT	CASSLGGTAQPQHF
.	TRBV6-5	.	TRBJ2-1	TGTGCCAGCAGTTACGACCGGGCTTCCAGAAGGGAGCAGTTCTTC	CASSYDRASRREQFF
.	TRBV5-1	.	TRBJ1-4	TGCGCCAGCAGCTTGGCGGGGGGTGTCAGTGAAAAACTGTTTTTT	CASSLAGGVSEKLFF
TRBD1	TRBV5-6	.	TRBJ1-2	TGTGCCAGCGTCACTGGCCCGGGACAGCCTTTCTACACCTTC	CASVTGPGQPFYTF
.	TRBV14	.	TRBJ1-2	TGTGCCAGCAGCCAACAGTTTTCGGGTGGCTACACCTTC	CASSQQFSGGYTF
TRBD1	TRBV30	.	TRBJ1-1	TGTGCCTGGAGTCCCGACAGGGTTACTGAAGCTTTCTTT	CAWSPDRVTEAFF